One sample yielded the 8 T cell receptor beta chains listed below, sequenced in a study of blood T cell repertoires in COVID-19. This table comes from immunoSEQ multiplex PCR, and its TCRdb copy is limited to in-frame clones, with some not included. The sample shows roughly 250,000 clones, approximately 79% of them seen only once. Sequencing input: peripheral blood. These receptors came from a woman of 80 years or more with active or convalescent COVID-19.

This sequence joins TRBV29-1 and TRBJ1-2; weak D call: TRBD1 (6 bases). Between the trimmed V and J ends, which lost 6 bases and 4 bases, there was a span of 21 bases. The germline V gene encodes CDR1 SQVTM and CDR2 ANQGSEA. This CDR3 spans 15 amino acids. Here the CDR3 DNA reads TGCAGCGTCCTCATTACGGGACACACCGGCTATGGCTACACCTTC. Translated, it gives CSVLITGHTGYGYTF.

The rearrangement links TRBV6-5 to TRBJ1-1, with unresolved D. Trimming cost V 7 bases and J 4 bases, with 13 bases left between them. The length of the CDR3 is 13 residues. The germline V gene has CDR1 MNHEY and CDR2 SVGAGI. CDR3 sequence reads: CASTPRGSTEAFF. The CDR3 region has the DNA TGTGCCAGCACCCCCCGGGGAAGCACTGAAGCTTTCTTT.

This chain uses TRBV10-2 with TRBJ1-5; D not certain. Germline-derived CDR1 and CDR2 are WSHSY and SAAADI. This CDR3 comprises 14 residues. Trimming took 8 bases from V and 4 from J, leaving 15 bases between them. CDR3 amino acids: CASSRGTLNQPQHF. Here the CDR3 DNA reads TGCGCCAGCTCACGTGGAACACTAAATCAGCCCCAGCATTTT.

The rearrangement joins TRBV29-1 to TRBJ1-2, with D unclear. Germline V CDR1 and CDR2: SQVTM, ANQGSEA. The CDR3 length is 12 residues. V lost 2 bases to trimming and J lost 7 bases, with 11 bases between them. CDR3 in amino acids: CSVEKPDTGYTF. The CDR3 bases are TGCAGCGTTGAAAAGCCCGACACTGGCTACACCTTC.

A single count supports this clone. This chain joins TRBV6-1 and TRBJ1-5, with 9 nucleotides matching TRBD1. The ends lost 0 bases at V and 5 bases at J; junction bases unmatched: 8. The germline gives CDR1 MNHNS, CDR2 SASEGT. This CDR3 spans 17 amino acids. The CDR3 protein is CASSEALGTGSHQPQHF. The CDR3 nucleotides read TGTGCCAGCAGTGAAGCGCTTGGGACAGGGAGCCATCAGCCCCAGCATTTT.

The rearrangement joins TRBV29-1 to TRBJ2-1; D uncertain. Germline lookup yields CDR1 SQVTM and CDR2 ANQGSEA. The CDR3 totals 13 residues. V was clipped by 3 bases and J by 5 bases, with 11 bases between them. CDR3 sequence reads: CSVETQGNNEQFF. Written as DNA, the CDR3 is TGCAGCGTTGAGACTCAAGGAAACAATGAGCAGTTCTTC.

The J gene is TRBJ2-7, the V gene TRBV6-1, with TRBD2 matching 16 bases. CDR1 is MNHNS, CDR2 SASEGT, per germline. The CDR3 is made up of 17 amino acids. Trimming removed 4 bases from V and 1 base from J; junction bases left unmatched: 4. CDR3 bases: TGTGCCAGCAGTGGGGGACTAGCGGGAGGGCCATCCTACGAGCAGTACTTC. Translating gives CASSGGLAGGPSYEQYF.

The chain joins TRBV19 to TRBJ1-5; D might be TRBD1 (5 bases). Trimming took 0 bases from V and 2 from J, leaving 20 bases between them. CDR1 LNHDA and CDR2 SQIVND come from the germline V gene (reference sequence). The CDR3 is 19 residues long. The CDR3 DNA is TGTGCCAGTAGTATAGATCCCCGCCAGGGAGGGAGAGGCAATCAGCCCCAGCATTTT. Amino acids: CASSIDPRQGGRGNQPQHF.